This TCR beta chain comes out of a study of early T cells in non-severe SARS-CoV-2 infection. General study results and limits: Using VDJdb, the matching emphasized anti-spike CD8 responses while missing private and CD4 specificities.

TCRdb analysed the 5' RACE reads with MiXCR anew, one entry per CDR3 protein. The sample has 55,000 to 75,000 distinct CDR3 sequences, more than 9% seen once. Germline CDR1 SNHLY, CDR2 FYNNEI. The CDR3 has 12 residues. Trimming shortened V by 2 bases and J by 6 bases, and 6 bases separated the two germline ends. As regards this clonotype: Its antigen is not known.

Sequencing was performed on whole blood. This rearrangement joins TRBV2 to TRBJ2-3; D ambiguous. The TCR comes from an adult who was a healthcare worker with PCR-confirmed SARS-CoV-2 infection or an uninfected control (not recorded which). The CDR3 region has the DNA TGTGCCAGCAGTGAAAGAAGCGATACGCAGTATTTT. Translated, it gives CASSERSDTQYF.